What follows is one T cell receptor beta chain and its context. Its antigen is still unknown. PCR was performed using 60 Vbeta and 13 Jbeta primers. The assay was immunoSEQ multiplex PCR, and TCRdb's table has in-frame clones only and misses some. The repertoire has some 93,000 clones, about 81% of them found once; the top ten carry less than 3.5%. The CDR3 has 14 residues. The V end was cut by 3 bases, the J end by 8 bases, with 15 bases between. Germline assignment: CDR1 MNHEY and CDR2 SMNVEV (reference sequence). While unrecorded immune exposures were likely, the donors were nominally healthy when sampled. The data originate from a study of cytomegalovirus exposure and HLA in healthy donors. Study-level background: Inside one of the first data releases sat 75 million to 100 million unique TCRs taken from HLA-typed donors.

Study-wide points: The classifier was said to identify cytomegalovirus status with high specificity and sensitivity. A list of around 160 TCR beta chains associated with cytomegalovirus was given.

The source is a woman aged 40 to 49 in good health and CMV-seronegative. This sequence joins TRBV27 and TRBJ2-3; D perhaps matches TRBD2 (7 bases). Sequenced: PBMCs. The CDR3 DNA is TGTGCCAGCAGTTTTGGGGGGGCCCGGGGTACGCAGTATTTT. It specifies CASSFGGARGTQYF.